This T cell receptor (beta chain) emerged from a study of control samples from healthy donors and cancer patients. Germline V gene lookup returns CDR1 MNHNY and CDR2 SVGAGI (reference sequence). The CDR3 has 13 amino acids. V was pared by 4 bases and J by 4 bases, with 10 bases between. Profiled with immunoSEQ multiplex PCR; TCRdb holds only in-frame clones, not every one. Of about 120,000 clones listed, 93% were seen once; the top ten hold approximately 2.5%. The receptor was isolated from a man younger than 45 in good health. The chain recombines TRBV6-6 with TRBJ1-1, with D maybe TRBD1 (5 bases). Source material: blood. CDR3 sequence reads: CASSWGGGTEAFF. The CDR3 region has the DNA TGTGCCAGCAGTTGGGGTGGGGGCACTGAAGCTTTCTTT.